These 22 T cell receptor beta chains originate from one sample sequenced in a study of CD8 T cells in ankylosing spondylitis. TCRdb processed the 5' RACE reads anew with MiXCR; each CDR3 protein has one entry. There are 200,000 or so distinct CDR3 sequences in the sample; roughly 24% occur only once, and 5% to 8% lies in the top ten. Sequencing used blood, either unsorted or a sorted T cell fraction (not recorded which). The receptors originated from a male donor with ankylosing spondylitis or in good health (not recorded which).

This chain joins TRBV20-1 and TRBJ2-5; weak D call: TRBD1 (5 bases). V lost 2 bases and J 4 bases, leaving 14 bases between the germline ends. The germline V gene encodes CDR1 DFQATT and CDR2 SNEGSKA (reference sequence). The CDR3 contains 14 residues. This chain's CDR3 is CSARWGTGVETQYF. CDR3 DNA: TGCAGTGCTAGATGGGGCACTGGGGTAGAGACCCAGTACTTC.

This clonotype came up many times. V gene TRBV5-1 combines with J gene TRBJ2-5, with 10 bases lining up with TRBD1. The CDR3 totals 15 residues. V gave up 4 bases and J gave up 3 bases; unmatched junction bases: 6. Germline CDR1 reads SGHRS; CDR2 reads YFSETQ. CDR3 amino acids: CASSRSGTGEETQYF. DNA for the CDR3: TGCGCCAGCAGCCGATCCGGGACAGGGGAAGAGACCCAGTACTTC.

The chain recombines TRBV6-2 or TRBV6-3 with TRBJ2-2; 10 bases agree with TRBD2. The J segment lost 6 bases and the V segment lost 11 bases, leaving 15 bases of the junction unmatched. The V gene's germline CDR1 is MNHEY and CDR2 SVGEGT. The CDR3 covers 16 residues. CDR3 sequence: CAASSVTSGAAGELFF. CDR3 DNA: TGTGCCGCGTCGTCGGTTACTAGCGGGGCTGCCGGGGAGCTGTTTTTT.

This clonotype was recorded a few times. The chain recombines TRBV7-3 with TRBJ1-1; D gene unclear. There are 13 residues in the CDR3. V lost 6 bases to trimming and J lost 3 bases, with 11 bases between them. Germline-derived CDR1 and CDR2 are SGHTA and FQGTGA. Here the CDR3 DNA reads TGTGCCAGCAGACTCGGGAGAGACACTGAAGCTTTCTTT. Encoded protein: CASRLGRDTEAFF.

J is TRBJ2-1 and V is TRBV6-5; D unclear. Deletions cut 6 bases from V and 8 bases from J, with 8 bases between. The CDR3 totals 11 residues. Germline V lookup: CDR1 MNHEY, CDR2 SVGAGI. Here the CDR3 reads CASRNGYEQFF. CDR3 DNA: TGTGCCAGCAGGAACGGGTATGAGCAGTTCTTC.

This clonotype was observed many times. The rearrangement uses TRBV11-3 and TRBJ2-1; 14 bases match TRBD2. There are 23 residues in the CDR3. Unmatched junction bases numbered 23, after V lost 1 base and J lost 6 bases. The V gene's germline CDR1 is SGHNT and CDR2 YENEEA. The CDR3 DNA sequence: TGTGCCAGCAGCTTAGGGTCTAGGAACAGGCCGGGACTAGCGGGAGCAAACGGCAATGAGCAGTTCTTC. Protein sequence: CASSLGSRNRPGLAGANGNEQFF.

This clonotype was recorded at least ten times. The chain joins TRBV20-1 to TRBJ2-5; D unresolved. CDR1 DFQATT and CDR2 SNEGSKA come from the germline V gene (reference sequence). The length of the CDR3 is 12 residues. V was pared by 6 bases and J by 5 bases, with 13 bases between. The CDR3 is CSAPPREETQYF. CDR3 in DNA: TGCAGTGCCCCCCCTAGAGAGGAGACCCAGTACTTC.

The genes are TRBV5-4 and TRBJ2-6; D unresolved. CDR3 length equals 16 residues. V shed 0 bases and J shed 3 bases, with 10 bases lying between them. Germline V CDR1 and CDR2: SGHNT, YYREEE (reference sequence). The CDR3 loop is CASSLASGRGANVLTF. CDR3 coding DNA: TGTGCCAGCAGCTTGGCTTCCGGCCGTGGGGCCAACGTCCTGACTTTC.

Many counts were recorded for this clonotype. V usage is TRBV20-1 and J usage is TRBJ2-3; 10 nucleotides match TRBD2. Germline lookup yields CDR1 DFQATT and CDR2 SNEGSKA (reference sequence). This CDR3 contains 18 residues. The V segment lost 3 bases and the J segment 0 bases; nucleotides outside the gene matches: 12. The CDR3 is CSASSPLGLADSTDTQYF. The CDR3 nucleotides read TGCAGTGCTAGTAGTCCGTTAGGACTAGCGGATAGCACAGATACGCAGTATTTT.

As for this clonotype: A much bigger clone sits one base away, suggesting this may be a read error. The chain is built from TRBV18 and TRBJ2-2, with D unresolved. The CDR3 has 14 residues. The germline V and J ends were trimmed by 1 base and 7 bases, with 10 bases remaining between them. CDR1 and CDR2 (germline): KGHSH, LQKENI. Written as DNA, the CDR3 is TGTGCCAGCTCACCACTCAATAGCTTCGGGGAGCTGTTTTTT. Amino acid sequence: CASSPLNSFGELFF.

This chain uses TRBV10-1 with TRBJ1-2, with D possibly matching TRBD1 (5 bases). The V end was cut by 2 bases, the J end by 2 bases, with 15 bases between. Per germline, CDR1 WNHNN and CDR2 SYGVQD (reference sequence). CDR3 length equals 16 residues. The CDR3 protein is CASSELEGERNYGYTF. Written as DNA, the CDR3 is TGCGCCAGCAGTGAGCTGGAAGGGGAACGGAACTATGGCTACACCTTC.

This chain connects TRBV5-6 to TRBJ1-3; no firm D call. Germline loops: CDR1 SGHDT, CDR2 YYEEEE. The CDR3 has 13 amino acids. V was cut by 3 bases and J by 8 bases, with 12 bases left in between. The CDR3 DNA is TGTGCCAGCAGCTCGTTATCGGGAGACACCATATATTTT. Translated, it gives CASSSLSGDTIYF.

This chain links TRBV20-1 with TRBJ2-1, with no clear D. The CDR3 runs 10 residues. From germline, CDR1 is DFQATT and CDR2 SNEGSKA (reference sequence). V dropped 6 bases and J dropped 14 bases, with 14 bases sitting between them. CDR3 sequence (DNA): TGCAGTGCCACCCATTCCCCGGAGTTCTTC. Its translation: CSATHSPEFF.

The CDR3 sequence: CSARPPGRITGELFF. CDR3 coding DNA: TGCAGTGCTAGACCTCCGGGGCGGATCACCGGGGAGCTGTTTTTT. The chain recombines TRBV20-1 with TRBJ2-2, with D perhaps matching TRBD1 or TRBD2 (5 bases each). Germline V gene data show CDR1 as DFQATT and CDR2 as SNEGSKA (reference sequence). The ends were cut back, 2 bases at V and 4 bases at J, with 14 bases in the middle. CDR3 length: 15 amino acids.

In its sample, this clonotype was seen a few times. This chain uses TRBV27 with TRBJ2-3, with 9 bases aligning to TRBD2. Per the germline V gene, CDR1 is MNHEY and CDR2 is SMNVEV (reference sequence). CDR3 length: 14 residues. The trim removed 7 bases at V and 6 bases at J, leaving 8 bases unmatched. The chain's CDR3 is CASTYSGSPDTQYF. CDR3 nucleotide sequence: TGTGCCAGCACCTATAGCGGGAGCCCCGATACGCAGTATTTT.

Note on this clonotype: This may stem from a read error, because a much larger clone lies one nucleotide away. In this CDR3 the conserved last residue, phenylalanine or tryptophan, is missing, so a read error is likely. The chain uses TRBV7-9 and TRBJ2-1; D is unclear. CDR3 size: 12 residues. CDR1 SEHNR and CDR2 FQNEAQ come from the germline V gene (reference sequence). The V gene lost 1 base and the J gene lost 9 bases, with 7 bases spanning the gap. The CDR3 region has the DNA TGTGCCAGCAGCTTAGTGCGGAGTGAGCAGTTCATC. Translated: CASSLVRSEQFI.

This clonotype was counted many times. V and J are TRBV25-1 and TRBJ2-5; D might be TRBD2 (6 bases). V was cut by 3 bases and J by 2 bases, with 13 bases left in between. The CDR3 has 15 residues. In germline, CDR1 is MGHDK, CDR2 SYGVNS. The CDR3 coding sequence is TGTGCCAGCAGTGATCCCGGGACTTCTCAAGAGACCCAGTACTTC. It yields the protein CASSDPGTSQETQYF.

The count of this clonotype is one. The chain joins TRBV5-1 to TRBJ2-3, with 8 bases matching TRBD1. The germline V gene encodes CDR1 SGHRS and CDR2 YFSETQ. The CDR3 consists of 14 residues. The V segment lost 3 bases and the J segment 6 bases; nucleotides outside the gene matches: 6. For the CDR3, the DNA is TGCGCCAGCAGCTCGGACAGGGTAGATGATACGCAGTATTTT. This encodes CASSSDRVDDTQYF.

This clonotype was seen ten or more times. The gene calls are TRBV20-1 and TRBJ1-2; D possibly corresponds to TRBD1 (6 bases). CDR3 length: 13 amino acids. Germline V gene data show CDR1 as DFQATT and CDR2 as SNEGSKA (reference sequence). With 5 bases removed from V and 8 bases from J, the gap between germline ends came to 18 bases. CDR3 in amino acids: CSAVTGNFGGYTF. The DNA for the CDR3 is TGCAGTGCTGTTACAGGGAATTTTGGCGGCTACACCTTC.

This clonotype was found many times. This rearrangement joins TRBV4-1 to TRBJ2-7; D is perhaps TRBD1 (6 bases). CDR1 is MGHRA, CDR2 YSYEKL, per germline. Deletions cut 4 bases from V and 3 bases from J, with 16 bases between. This CDR3 contains 15 residues. CDR3 sequence: CASSLLGGQLYEQYF. The CDR3 DNA follows: TGCGCCAGCAGCCTTTTAGGCGGACAGCTCTACGAGCAGTACTTC.

In its sample, this clonotype was seen a few times. The chain uses TRBV6-5 and TRBJ2-7; D not certain. Looked up from germline, CDR1 is MNHEY and CDR2 is SVGAGI. V gave up 0 bases and J gave up 0 bases, with 9 bases separating them. CDR3 size: 15 residues. In nucleotides, the CDR3 is TGTGCCAGCAGTTACTCCCCGGGTAACTCCTACGAGCAGTACTTC. Amino acids: CASSYSPGNSYEQYF.

This clonotype was seen repeatedly, ten times or more. The chain is built from TRBV5-6 and TRBJ1-2; 8 bases agree with TRBD1. Germline V gene data show CDR1 as SGHDT and CDR2 as YYEEEE. The V gene end was trimmed by 4 bases and the J gene end by 2 bases; junction bases not matched to a gene: 4. This CDR3 contains 14 residues. The CDR3 region is CASSGWDRNYGYTF. CDR3 coding DNA: TGTGCCAGCAGCGGATGGGACAGGAACTATGGCTACACCTTC.